The present T cell receptor beta chain was sequenced within a study of blood T cell repertoires in COVID-19. About the research overall: Acute and convalescent COVID-19 samples came from the United States, Italy and Spain. PBMCs, B-cell-depleted T cells, or T cells provided the cDNA or gDNA that made up the material.

Followed longitudinally, the Seattle patients had been enrolled during active infection. Original methodology: Estimates of nucleated cell counts were drawn from the amplification of reference gene primers. The data were produced by immunoSEQ multiplex PCR, yet TCRdb's version contains in-frame clones alone and is incomplete. The V and J calls and clone size come from that table; D and trimming were worked out from the DNA. Here the sample spans about 160,000 clones, 65% to 90% being singletons. CDR1 SGHAT and CDR2 FQNNGV come from the germline V gene. J was trimmed by 15 bases and V by 5 bases; bases with no gene match: 17. The length of the CDR3 is 16 residues.

The TCR originated in a woman aged 40 to 50 with COVID-19, enrolled during active disease. The rearrangement joins TRBV11-2 to TRBJ2-1; 12 bases fit TRBD2. Material: peripheral blood. The DNA of the CDR3 is TGTGCCAGCAGCCAGGGGTTACTAGCGGGAGGCCTAGAACCGTTCTTC. It is translated as CASSQGLLAGGLEPFF.